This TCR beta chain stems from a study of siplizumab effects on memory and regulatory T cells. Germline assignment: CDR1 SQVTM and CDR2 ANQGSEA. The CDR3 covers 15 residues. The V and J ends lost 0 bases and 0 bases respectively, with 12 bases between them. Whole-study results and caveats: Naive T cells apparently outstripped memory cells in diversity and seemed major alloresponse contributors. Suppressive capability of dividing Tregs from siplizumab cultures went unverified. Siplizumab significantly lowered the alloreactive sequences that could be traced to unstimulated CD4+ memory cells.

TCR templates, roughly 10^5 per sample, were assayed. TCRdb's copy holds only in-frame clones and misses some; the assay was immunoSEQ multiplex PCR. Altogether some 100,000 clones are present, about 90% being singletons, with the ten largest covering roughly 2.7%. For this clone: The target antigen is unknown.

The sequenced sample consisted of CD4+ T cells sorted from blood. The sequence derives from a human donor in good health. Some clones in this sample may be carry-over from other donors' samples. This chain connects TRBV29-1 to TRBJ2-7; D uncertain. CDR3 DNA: TGCAGCGTTGAAGATCCGAGTGGCAGCTCCTACGAGCAGTACTTC. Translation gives CSVEDPSGSSYEQYF.